The clone carrying this T cell receptor (beta chain) occurred many times. The sample comes from a study of regulatory T cells in long-lasting Graves disease. CDR1 is SNHLY, CDR2 FYNNEI, per germline. The germline V and J ends were trimmed by 5 bases and 8 bases, with 12 bases remaining between them. This CDR3 is 13 amino acids long. Sequencing libraries for TCR beta were prepared with iRepertoire HTBI primers and Arm-PCR of CDR3 regions. Using its own MiXCR run on the multiplex PCR reads, TCRdb lists one record per CDR3 protein. The sample lists almost 450,000 distinct CDR3 sequences; 15% to 20% were seen once. Time point defined: newly diagnosed GD, antithyroid drugs for less than 3 months. PBMC RNA was the source of the TCR library. EDTA tubes received about 10 milliliters of collected peripheral blood. These data also formed part of another study, on T cells in Graves' hyperthyroidism and ophthalmopathy.

The material was peripheral blood mononuclear cells (PBMCs), obtained at new diagnosis, from a patient treated with antithyroid drugs. This TCR was sampled from a woman under 40 with Graves disease. The chain employs TRBV2 and TRBJ1-4; D is uncertain. CDR3 loop: CASSIEAGEKLFF. DNA of the CDR3: TGTGCCAGCAGTATCGAGGCGGGCGAAAAACTGTTTTTT.